In this sample, the clone carrying this T cell receptor (beta chain) turned up a few times. There were TCR beta CDR3 regions amplified from RNA transcripts. RT-PCR in the first round (using the HTBI primer set) targeted the TCR CDR3. From the multiplex PCR reads, TCRdb called clonotypes with MiXCR, one entry per CDR3 protein. The profile covers about 350,000 distinct CDR3 sequences, with approximately 15% appearing a single time and around 24% taken by the ten largest. This entry comes from a study of T cells in Graves' hyperthyroidism and ophthalmopathy. The CDR3 consists of 15 residues. V lost 5 bases, J lost 3 bases, and 16 bases lay in between. Germline-derived CDR1 and CDR2 are SGHAT and FQNNGV.

The TCR comes from a woman in her twenties or thirties with Graves' hyperthyroidism. The chain couples TRBV11-2 to TRBJ1-2; no reliable D call. The source material was blood. CDR3 in amino acids: CASSATDFLDYGYTF. The CDR3 coding sequence is TGTGCCAGCAGCGCTACAGACTTTTTGGACTATGGCTACACCTTC.